The T cell receptor beta chain described here comes from a study of T cells in Graves' hyperthyroidism and ophthalmopathy. Study-level results: Also found in blood were most expanded thyroid clonotypes above 0.001.

RNA transcripts provided the source from which TCR beta CDR3 regions were amplified. During a first-round RT-PCR of the TCR CDR3, the HTBI primer set was used. One entry per CDR3 protein results from TCRdb running MiXCR on the multiplex PCR reads. In the table there are about 560,000 distinct CDR3 sequences, approximately 15% of which are singletons. This clonotype was seen a few times. Its cognate antigen is unknown. The CDR3 has 14 residues. Germline V lookup: CDR1 SNHLY, CDR2 FYNNEI. Trimming stripped 4 bases from V and 9 bases from J, with 18 bases between. The chain uses TRBV2 and TRBJ1-2; a weak D match, TRBD1 (5 bases). Sequenced material: blood. The source is a woman aged 18-29 years with Graves' hyperthyroidism. This chain's CDR3 is CASSAIPGRPRYTF. Here the CDR3 DNA reads TGTGCCAGCAGTGCTATCCCGGGACGGCCCCGCTACACCTTC. The full variable domain, with the rest looked up from reference TRBV2 and TRBJ1-2, is EPEVTQTPSHQVTQMGQEVILRCVPISNHLYFYWYRQILGQKVEFLVSFYNNEISEKSEIFDDQFSVERPDGSNFTLKIRSTKLEDSAMYFCASSAIPGRPRYTFGSGTRLTVV.